This T cell receptor beta chain was identified in a study of blood T cell repertoires in COVID-19. Study details: From the United States, Italy and Spain came samples of acute and convalescent COVID-19. From T cells, B-cell-depleted T cells, or PBMCs came the material, which was cDNA or gDNA.

Method: immunoSEQ multiplex PCR; TCRdb's copy keeps in-frame clones and lacks some. The data hold under 300,000 clones, with about 80% observed a single time. The receptor was isolated from a woman of 80 years or more with acute or convalescent COVID-19. The sequenced material came from peripheral blood.

The CDR3: CASRTGTFSNQPQHF. Written as DNA, the CDR3 is TGTGCCAGTCGCACGGGGACATTTAGCAATCAGCCCCAGCATTTT. The V call is TRBV19, the J call TRBJ1-5, with D possibly being TRBD1 (6 bases). Per germline, CDR1 LNHDA and CDR2 SQIVND (reference sequence). V gave up 8 bases and J gave up 0 bases, with 14 bases separating them. The CDR3 sequence is 15 residues long.